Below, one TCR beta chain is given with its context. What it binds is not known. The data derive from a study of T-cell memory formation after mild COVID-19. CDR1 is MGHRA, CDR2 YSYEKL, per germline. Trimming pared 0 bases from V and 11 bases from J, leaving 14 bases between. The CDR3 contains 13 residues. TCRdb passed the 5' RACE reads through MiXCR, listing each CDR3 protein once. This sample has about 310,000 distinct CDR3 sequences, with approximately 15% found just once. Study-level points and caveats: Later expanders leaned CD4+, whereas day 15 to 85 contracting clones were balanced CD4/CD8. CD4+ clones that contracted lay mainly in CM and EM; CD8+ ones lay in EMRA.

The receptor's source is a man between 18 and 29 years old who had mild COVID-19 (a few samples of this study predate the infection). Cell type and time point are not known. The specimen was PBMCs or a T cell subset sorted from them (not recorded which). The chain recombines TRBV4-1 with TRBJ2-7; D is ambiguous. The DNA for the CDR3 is TGCGCCAGCAGCCAAGATAATTTCGGCTGGAAGTACTTC. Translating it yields CASSQDNFGWKYF.